This T cell receptor beta chain was found in a study of blood T cell repertoires in COVID-19. This CDR3 is built from 16 residues. V lost 4 bases and J lost 3, with 16 bases in between. Germline V gives CDR1 KGHSH, CDR2 LQKENI. Sequencing used immunoSEQ multiplex PCR; TCRdb keeps in-frame clones, though not all of them. The table lists roughly 300,000 clones, about 89% of them singletons. This clonotype originated in a woman aged 30 to 39 with COVID-19, enrolled during active disease. Sequenced input: peripheral blood. The chain has TRBV18 and TRBJ2-1; a weak D match, TRBD2 (7 bases). The CDR3 sequence: CASSQGRAGHYNEQFF. The CDR3 DNA follows: TGTGCCAGCTCACAGGGCCGAGCGGGACACTACAATGAGCAGTTCTTC.